This T cell receptor beta chain was captured by sequencing in a study of tumor-infiltrating lymphocytes in localized non-small cell lung cancer. Study summary: Some samples were collected after neoadjuvant chemotherapy; smokers, never-smokers and several histologies were included.

A remark on this clone: The antigen is unknown.

The CDR3 is 14 residues long. Trimming left V 2 bases short and J 5 bases short, with 10 bases between. In germline, CDR1 is MDHEN, CDR2 SYDVKM. Findings of the study overall: Different pieces of the same tissue went to different assays, confounding technical variation with intratumor heterogeneity. Only some patients had TCR sequencing, depending on available tissue. Tumor T-cell fraction from TCR sequencing was not associated with recurrence-free survival (p = 0.61).

Profiling relied on immunoSEQ multiplex PCR, and the TCRdb table lists in-frame clones only, not all of them. The sample contains tens of thousands of clones, roughly 69% of which appear only once. Sequencing input: lung tumor tissue. V usage is TRBV28 and J usage is TRBJ1-5; a possible D gene is TRBD1 (5 bases). The receptor's source is a human donor with non-small cell lung cancer. The CDR3 region is CASSLAGPYQPQHF. The CDR3, as DNA: TGTGCCAGCAGTTTAGCAGGGCCGTATCAGCCCCAGCATTTT. The full variable domain, with the rest looked up from reference TRBV28 and TRBJ1-5, is DVKVTQSSRYLVKRTGEKVFLECVQDMDHENMFWYRQDPGLGLRLIYFSYDVKMKEKGDIPEGYSVSREKKERFSLILESASTNQTSMYLCASSLAGPYQPQHFGDGTRLSIL.